This T cell receptor beta chain was sequenced during a study of OX40 agonist ivuxolimab in advanced cancers. At the level of the study: Patients were given ivuxolimab, an antibody that agonizes OX40 (CD134). Dose-escalation subjects each had hepatocellular carcinoma, melanoma, renal cell or head and neck cancer.

Libraries were prepared by immunoSEQ multiplex PCR; TCRdb keeps only in-frame clonotypes and omits some of them. The table shows approximately 35,000 clones, with roughly 77% occurring only once. The CDR3 has 18 residues. Trimming took 10 bases from V and 0 from J, leaving 24 bases between them. Blood specimens came from baseline, cycle 4 day 1, and cycle 7 day 1. The TCR originated in an adult with an advanced solid tumor such as melanoma, head and neck, liver or kidney cancer. The sequencing here drew on CD4+ or CD8+ T cells sorted from blood, taken in a trial of the OX40 agonist ivuxolimab. The rearrangement uses TRBV23-1 and TRBJ2-2; D is possibly TRBD1 (5 bases). TRBV23-1 is given ORF status, its function remaining uncertain. CDR3 protein: CAIDRWGSPNANTGELFF. CDR3 in DNA: TGCGCCATCGACCGGTGGGGCTCTCCAAACGCGAACACCGGGGAGCTGTTTTTT.